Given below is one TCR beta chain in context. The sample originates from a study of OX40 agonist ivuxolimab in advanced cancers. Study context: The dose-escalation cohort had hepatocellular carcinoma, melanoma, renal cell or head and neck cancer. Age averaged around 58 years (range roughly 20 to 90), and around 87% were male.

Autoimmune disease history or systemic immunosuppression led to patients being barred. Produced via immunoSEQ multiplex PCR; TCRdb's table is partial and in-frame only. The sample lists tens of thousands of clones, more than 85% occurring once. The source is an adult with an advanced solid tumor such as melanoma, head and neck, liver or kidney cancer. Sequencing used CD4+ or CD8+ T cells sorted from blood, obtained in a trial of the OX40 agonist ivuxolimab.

The CDR3 nucleotides read TGTGCCAGCAGTAGGGGGACAGAGTATAATTCACCCCTCCACTTT. Its translation: CASSRGTEYNSPLHF. The chain recombines TRBV7-6 with TRBJ1-6; TRBD1 agrees at 7 bases. The CDR3 contains 15 residues. V was pared by 6 bases and J by 4 bases, with 6 bases of the junction left unmatched. CDR1 is SGHVS, CDR2 FNYEAQ, per germline. Using reference TRBV7-6 and TRBJ1-6 for the parts outside the CDR3, the full variable domain is GAGVSQSPRYKVTKRGQDVALRCDPISGHVSLYWYRQALGQGPEFLTYFNYEAQQDKSGLPNDRFSAERPEGSISTLTIQRTEQRDSAMYRCASSRGTEYNSPLHFGNGTRLTVT.